This T cell receptor (beta chain) comes out of a study of OX40 agonist ivuxolimab in advanced cancers. About the study: Patients received ivuxolimab, an intravenous treatment, every 2 weeks at 0.01 to 10 mg/kg. Therapy given before enrollment (anti-PD-1, anti-PD-L1 or anti-CTLA-4) was allowed, and over 35% had some. Patients assigned to dose escalation were diagnosed with hepatocellular carcinoma, melanoma, renal cell or head and neck cancer.

Assay used: immunoSEQ multiplex PCR; TCRdb lists only in-frame clones, some missing. The table has about 55,000 clones, 70% to 90% seen once. Germline V gives CDR1 LGHNA, CDR2 YNFKEQ. The CDR3 is 16 amino acids. The ends were cut back, 4 bases at V and 1 base at J, with 16 bases in the middle. Sequencing used CD4+ or CD8+ T cells sorted from blood, obtained in a trial of the OX40 agonist ivuxolimab. The sequence was obtained from an adult with an advanced solid tumor such as melanoma, head and neck, liver or kidney cancer. V is TRBV4-2 and J is TRBJ1-1; D not certain. The CDR3 is CASSPGLSEGNTEAFF. CDR3 nucleotides: TGTGCCAGCAGCCCCGGGTTGTCTGAGGGGAACACTGAAGCTTTCTTT.